The rows below give T cell receptor beta chains drawn from one sample of a study of T and B cells in COVID-19 patients. TCRdb analysed the multiplex PCR reads with MiXCR anew, one entry per CDR3 protein. The sample includes more than 15,000 distinct CDR3 sequences, 27% seen only once; the top ten take approximately 3.1%. The sequenced material came from blood. These TCRs come from a human donor who had recovered from COVID-19. CDR3s include the opening cysteine and the closing phenylalanine or tryptophan. D genes are given only for firm matches. Clone size is stated in some rows and not others, as once, few, many or a class when expanded.

size: NA; V: TRBV6-2/TRBV6-3; J: TRBJ2-1; D: TRBD2; CDR3: CASSSGTRYSNEQFF; DNA: TGTGCCAGCAGCTCCGGGACTAGGTACTCCAATGAGCAGTTCTTC
size: few; V: TRBV27; J: TRBJ1-2; D: NA; CDR3: CATSSPLGGYTF; DNA: TGTGCCACGAGCTCCCCTTTAGGCGGCTACACCTTC
size: NA; V: TRBV6-5; J: TRBJ1-2; D: NA; CDR3: CASLQTPLEVAYGYTF; DNA: TGTGCCAGCCTCCAGACTCCACTCGAGGTTGCCTATGGCTACACCTTC
size: NA; V: TRBV7-9; J: TRBJ1-2; D: NA; CDR3: CASSPRVYGYTF; DNA: TGTGCCAGCAGTCCCCGGGTCTATGGCTACACCTTC
size: NA; V: TRBV20-1; J: TRBJ2-7; D: NA; CDR3: CSATAHGESPYEQYF; DNA: TGCAGTGCTACGGCGCACGGCGAAAGTCCCTACGAGCAGTACTTC
size: NA; V: TRBV5-1; J: TRBJ2-3; D: NA; CDR3: CASSLKGIGGIRDTQYF; DNA: TGCGCCAGCAGCTTGAAGGGGATAGGCGGGATACGAGATACGCAGTATTTT
size: few; V: TRBV29-1; J: TRBJ2-5; D: NA; CDR3: CSVPKGGMETQYF; DNA: TGCAGCGTCCCAAAGGGGGGGATGGAGACCCAGTACTTC
size: once; V: TRBV14; J: TRBJ1-6; D: TRBD1; CDR3: CASSQDPQGLSPLHF; DNA: TGTGCCAGCAGCCAAGACCCACAGGGGCTTTCACCCCTCCACTTT
size: medium-sized; V: TRBV12-3/TRBV12-4; J: TRBJ2-1; D: TRBD1; CDR3: CASSPRQGPYNEQFF; DNA: TGTGCCAGCAGTCCTCGACAGGGCCCTTACAATGAGCAGTTCTTC
size: NA; V: TRBV20-1; J: TRBJ2-7; D: TRBD2; CDR3: CSASRLQTSGDHEQYF; DNA: TGCAGTGCTAGTCGACTCCAGACTAGCGGGGACCACGAGCAGTACTTC
size: NA; V: TRBV6-5; J: TRBJ2-1; D: TRBD2; CDR3: CATLAGGYNEQFF; DNA: TGTGCCACACTAGCGGGAGGGTACAATGAGCAGTTCTTC
size: NA; V: TRBV20-1; J: TRBJ2-2; D: NA; CDR3: CSAEKKRGGDTGELFF; DNA: TGCAGTGCTGAAAAAAAACGAGGGGGGGACACCGGGGAGCTGTTTTTT
size: medium-sized; V: TRBV27; J: TRBJ2-1; D: NA; CDR3: CASSPYRSTRYEQFF; DNA: TGTGCCAGCAGCCCCTACAGGTCCACTCGGTATGAGCAGTTCTTC
size: many; V: TRBV19; J: TRBJ1-5; D: NA; CDR3: CASSIGGRMGQPQHF; DNA: TGTGCCAGTAGTATAGGAGGGAGGATGGGTCAGCCCCAGCATTTT
size: medium-sized; V: TRBV19; J: TRBJ2-7; D: TRBD2; CDR3: CASSKRDGNYEQYF; DNA: TGTGCCAGTAGTAAGCGGGACGGCAACTACGAGCAGTACTTC
size: NA; V: TRBV14; J: TRBJ1-1; D: NA; CDR3: CASSRHGPNTEAFF; DNA: TGTGCCAGCAGCCGACACGGACCGAACACTGAAGCTTTCTTT
size: many; V: TRBV19; J: TRBJ2-6; D: NA; CDR3: CASSITRSGANVLTF; DNA: TGTGCCAGTAGTATCACACGGTCGGGGGCCAACGTCCTGACTTTC
size: NA; V: TRBV7-9; J: TRBJ2-7; D: NA; CDR3: CASSPPGSSYEQYF; DNA: TGTGCCAGCAGCCCCCCGGGGAGCTCCTACGAGCAGTACTTC
size: NA; V: TRBV5-1; J: TRBJ2-1; D: TRBD2; CDR3: CASSLGSGSSYNEQFF; DNA: TGCGCCAGCAGCTTGGGTAGCGGGAGTTCCTACAATGAGCAGTTCTTC
size: NA; V: TRBV7-6; J: TRBJ2-5; D: NA; CDR3: CASSYQETQYF; DNA: TGTGCCAGCAGCTACCAAGAGACCCAGTACTTC
size: NA; V: TRBV14; J: TRBJ2-1; D: NA; CDR3: CASSEIASSYNEQFF; DNA: TGTGCCAGCAGCGAAATAGCGAGCTCCTACAATGAGCAGTTCTTC
size: many; V: TRBV19; J: TRBJ1-5; D: NA; CDR3: CASSYTQPQHF; DNA: TGTGCCAGTAGTTACACTCAGCCCCAGCATTTT
size: medium-sized; V: TRBV19; J: TRBJ2-1; D: NA; CDR3: CASSHTALGDEQFF; DNA: TGTGCCAGTAGTCACACCGCCCTGGGTGATGAGCAGTTCTTC